The 25 T cell receptor beta chains given below trace back to one sample, sequenced in a study of PD-1 blockade in classical Hodgkin lymphoma. The data were produced by immunoSEQ multiplex PCR, yet TCRdb's version contains in-frame clones alone and is incomplete. The table has 17,000 or so clones, less than 75% seen once. The time point denotes: cycle 4 day 1 (C4D1), after five to seven weeks of nivolumab. There was relapse after autologous stem cell transplantation in every patient, and there was variation in brentuximab vedotin exposure. The material was peripheral blood mononuclear cells (PBMCs), obtained before the fourth cycle of nivolumab. The receptor source for this set is a human donor with classical Hodgkin lymphoma.

This clone was found a few times. This sequence joins TRBV9 and TRBJ2-7; D is perhaps TRBD1 (6 bases). This CDR3 has 13 amino acids. Germline values: CDR1 SGDLS, CDR2 YYNGEE. Trimming pared 4 bases from V and 3 bases from J, leaving 11 bases between. CDR3 amino acids: CASSPSDSYEQYF. DNA of the CDR3: TGTGCCAGCAGCCCCTCGGACAGCTACGAGCAGTACTTC.

The rearrangement joins TRBV19 to TRBJ1-1; D is undetermined. The germline CDR1 and CDR2 sequences are LNHDA and SQIVND (reference sequence). Trimming cost V 6 bases and J 1 base, with 9 bases left between them. The CDR3 runs 13 residues. The CDR3 here is CASSYSWNTEAFF. The CDR3 DNA follows: TGTGCCAGTAGCTATTCTTGGAACACTGAAGCTTTCTTT.

The rearrangement links TRBV9 to TRBJ2-2, with D perhaps matching TRBD2 (7 bases). CDR1 is SGDLS and CDR2 is YYNGEE in the germline V gene. CDR3 length equals 17 residues. V was trimmed by 5 bases and J by 0 bases, leaving 17 bases between them. The CDR3 DNA is TGTGCCAGCAGTCCCCTCGGGGGGACATCGAACACCGGGGAGCTGTTTTTT. Residues: CASSPLGGTSNTGELFF.

The V call is TRBV5-1, the J call TRBJ2-3, with D tentatively TRBD2 (6 bases). Germline values: CDR1 SGHRS, CDR2 YFSETQ. CDR3 length equals 13 residues. The V end lost 4 bases, the J end lost 5 bases, and 11 bases lay between the germline ends. The CDR3 loop reads CASSPEGRDTQYF. Written as DNA, the CDR3 is TGCGCCAGCAGCCCGGAGGGACGAGATACGCAGTATTTT.

J is TRBJ2-7 and V is TRBV6-5, with a possible D match to TRBD1 (5 bases). V was pared by 0 bases and J by 3 bases, with 12 bases between. Germline V gene sequence: CDR1 MNHEY, CDR2 SVGAGI. The CDR3 is made up of 15 amino acids. Here the CDR3 DNA reads TGTGCCAGCAGTTACTCGATTGGGGCAGGCTACGAGCAGTACTTC. This gives the protein CASSYSIGAGYEQYF.

V gene TRBV28 combines with J gene TRBJ1-2; D is perhaps TRBD1 (5 bases). Between the trimmed V and J ends, which lost 2 bases and 7 bases, there was a span of 14 bases. The CDR3 is made up of 14 amino acids. CDR1 is MDHEN and CDR2 is SYDVKM in the germline V gene. The CDR3 protein is CASSLGMGVGGYTF. CDR3 DNA: TGTGCCAGCAGTTTAGGAATGGGGGTGGGTGGCTACACCTTC.

The V call is TRBV28, the J call TRBJ2-1, with D perhaps matching TRBD2 (7 bases). Germline-derived CDR1 and CDR2 are MDHEN and SYDVKM. The CDR3 totals 15 residues. Trimming left V 6 bases short and J 4 bases short, with 16 bases between. In nucleotides, the CDR3 is TGTGCCAGCAGCCTAGGGGGGGGTATTTACAATGAGCAGTTCTTC. Translating it yields CASSLGGGIYNEQFF. Full variable domain (remainder filled in from reference TRBV28 and TRBJ2-1): DVKVTQSSRYLVKRTGEKVFLECVQDMDHENMFWYRQDPGLGLRLIYFSYDVKMKEKGDIPEGYSVSREKKERFSLILESASTNQTSMYLCASSLGGGIYNEQFFGPGTRLTVL.

The rearrangement uses TRBV9 and TRBJ2-7; a possible D gene is TRBD1 (5 bases). The V and J ends lost 3 bases and 3 bases respectively, with 13 bases between them. The germline V gene has CDR1 SGDLS and CDR2 YYNGEE. This CDR3 is built from 14 residues. The CDR3 region is CASSDGHNLYEQYF. CDR3 nucleotide sequence: TGTGCCAGCAGCGATGGACACAACCTCTACGAGCAGTACTTC.

This clone is medium-sized (0.01 to 0.1%) by share. The rearrangement joins TRBV2 to TRBJ1-2, with D possibly TRBD1 on 5 matching bases. Germline values: CDR1 SNHLY, CDR2 FYNNEI. The V gene lost 7 bases and the J gene lost 4 bases, with 13 bases spanning the gap. The CDR3 has 13 amino acids. The CDR3 region is CASTRTISYGYTF. The CDR3 region has the DNA TGTGCCAGCACGCGGACAATTAGCTATGGCTACACCTTC.

CDR3 sequence reads: CASSLYFNQPQHF. In DNA form, the CDR3 reads TGTGCCAGCAGTTTATATTTCAATCAGCCCCAGCATTTT. V gene TRBV27 combines with J gene TRBJ1-5, with D unclear. V lost 1 base and J lost 3, with 4 bases in between. Germline CDR1 reads MNHEY; CDR2 reads SMNVEV (reference sequence). CDR3 length: 13 residues.

The chain employs TRBV28 and TRBJ1-5; no firm D call. Germline loops: CDR1 MDHEN, CDR2 SYDVKM. The CDR3 runs 15 residues. Trimming pared 2 bases from V and 0 bases from J, leaving 8 bases between. The CDR3 sequence: CASSLRPISNQPQHF. The CDR3, as DNA: TGTGCCAGCAGTTTAAGGCCAATTAGCAATCAGCCCCAGCATTTT.

This chain connects TRBV27 to TRBJ1-6, with D hard to call. Germline CDR1 is MNHEY and CDR2 is SMNVEV (reference sequence). The V end lost 2 bases, the J end lost 0 bases, and 14 bases lay between the germline ends. The CDR3 loop spans 18 amino acids. CDR3 bases: TGTGCCAGCAGTTTACGGCAAGAGCCCAGCTCCTATAATTCACCCCTCCACTTT. Its protein product is CASSLRQEPSSYNSPLHF.

J is TRBJ2-1 and V is TRBV28, with D unresolved. V lost 5 bases, J lost 12 bases, and 20 bases lay in between. In germline, CDR1 is MDHEN, CDR2 SYDVKM. The CDR3 covers 14 residues. CDR3 amino acids: CASSQIATHGWQFF. Here the CDR3 DNA reads TGTGCCAGCAGTCAGATCGCCACACACGGTTGGCAGTTCTTC.

The chain combines TRBV5-4 with TRBJ1-1; 8 nucleotides line up with TRBD1. CDR3 length equals 14 residues. V dropped 4 bases and J dropped 5; count of bases not matched to a gene: 7. CDR1 SGHNT and CDR2 YYREEE come from the germline V gene (reference sequence). For the CDR3, the DNA is TGTGCCAGCAGCAACCAGGGGGCGAAAACTGAAGCTTTCTTT. Residues: CASSNQGAKTEAFF.

Within the sample, this clone is medium-sized (0.01 to 0.1%). The rearrangement links TRBV7-7 to TRBJ1-2; D is uncertain. This CDR3 is built from 11 residues. Germline loops: CDR1 SSHAT, CDR2 FNYEAQ (reference sequence). The CDR3 is CASQRQHGYTF. The CDR3 bases are TGTGCTAGCCAACGGCAGCATGGCTACACCTTC.

This chain uses TRBV7-9 with TRBJ2-6; weak D call: TRBD2 (6 bases). The CDR3 contains 16 residues. With 1 base removed from V and 2 bases from J, the gap between germline ends came to 9 bases. CDR1 is SEHNR, CDR2 FQNEAQ, per germline (reference sequence). The CDR3 sequence is CASSLDTGAGANVLTF. Written as DNA, the CDR3 is TGTGCCAGCAGCTTAGATACGGGGGCTGGGGCCAACGTCCTGACTTTC.

The V gene is TRBV19, the J gene TRBJ2-5; 15 nucleotides match TRBD2. The J call may be incorrect, as the DNA end agrees better with TRBJ2-7. There are 17 residues in the CDR3. Germline-derived CDR1 and CDR2 are LNHDA and SQIVND (reference sequence). The CDR3 protein is CASSSRTSGRALYEQYF. The DNA for the CDR3 is TGTGCCAGTAGTTCCCGGACTAGCGGGAGGGCCCTCTACGAGCAGTACTTC.

Worth noting for this clone: This sample also contains other DNA sequences that code for the same CDR3. The DNA of the CDR3 is TGTCTAGCGGGAGAGTACACCGGGGAGCTGTTTTTT. Translation: CLAGEYTGELFF. This chain uses TRBV30 with TRBJ2-2, with 10 bases aligning to TRBD2. CDR1 is GTSNPN, CDR2 SVGIG, per germline (reference sequence). The CDR3 consists of 12 residues. The complete variable domain, with remaining parts taken from reference TRBV30 and TRBJ2-2, reads SQTIHQWPATLVQPVGSPLSLECTVEGTSNPNLYWYRQAAGRGLQLLFYSVGIGQISSEVPQNLSASRPQDRQFILSSKKLLLSDSGFYLCLAGEYTGELFFGEGSRLTVL.

The chain links TRBV7-2 to TRBJ2-6; D gene uncertain. V lost 5 bases, J lost 7 bases, and 6 bases lay in between. Germline V gives CDR1 SGHTA, CDR2 FQGNSA. The CDR3 sequence is 12 residues long. CDR3 in DNA: TGTGCCAGCAGCACAGTTGCCAACGTCCTGACTTTC. Protein sequence: CASSTVANVLTF.

The chain links TRBV7-9 to TRBJ1-4; maybe TRBD1 (5 bases). V lost 4 bases and J lost 5, with 17 bases in between. The germline V gene has CDR1 SEHNR and CDR2 FQNEAQ (reference sequence). The CDR3 has 16 amino acids. The CDR3 loop is CASSSTPTGVNEKLFF. The CDR3 DNA reads TGTGCCAGCAGCTCAACCCCCACAGGAGTCAATGAAAAACTGTTTTTT.

The genes are TRBV11-3 and TRBJ2-7, with D tentatively TRBD2 (6 bases). This CDR3 contains 14 residues. Germline V CDR1 and CDR2: SGHNT, YENEEA. V lost 1 base and J lost 0, with 7 bases in between. The CDR3 protein is CASSLGGDSYEQYF. As DNA, the CDR3 is TGTGCCAGCAGCTTAGGCGGGGACTCCTACGAGCAGTACTTC. Drawing the rest from reference TRBV11-3 and TRBJ2-7, the complete variable domain is EAGVVQSPRYKIIEKKQPVAFWCNPISGHNTLYWYLQNLGQGPELLIRYENEEAVDDSQLPKDRFSAERLKGVDSTLKIQPAELGDSAVYLCASSLGGDSYEQYFGPGTRLTVT.

The chain couples TRBV5-1 to TRBJ1-5, with D maybe TRBD1 (6 bases). Trimming shortened V by 0 bases and J by 7 bases, and 11 bases separated the two germline ends. Germline V gene data show CDR1 as SGHRS and CDR2 as YFSETQ. This CDR3 has 14 residues. The DNA for the CDR3 is TGCGCCAGCAGCTTGGGTGGGGGGCACCAGCCCCAGCATTTT. Its translation is CASSLGGGHQPQHF. The full variable domain, completed using reference TRBV5-1 and TRBJ1-5, is KAGVTQTPRYLIKTRGQQVTLSCSPISGHRSVSWYQQTPGQGLQFLFEYFSETQRNKGNFPGRFSGRQFSNSRSEMNVSTLELGDSALYLCASSLGGGHQPQHFGDGTRLSIL.

The gene calls are TRBV11-2 and TRBJ2-4; 8 bases match TRBD1. This CDR3 has 15 residues. Trimming at V came to 3 bases and at J to 9 bases, leaving 10 bases not matched to a gene. Germline CDR1 is SGHAT and CDR2 is FQNNGV. CDR3 sequence (DNA): TGTGCCAGCAGCTTCCCACCGGACAGGGTAGTCATTCAGTACTTC. Protein: CASSFPPDRVVIQYF.

The chain joins TRBV19 to TRBJ2-1; tentatively, D is TRBD1 (7 bases). The CDR3 has 14 amino acids. Germline lookup yields CDR1 LNHDA and CDR2 SQIVND (reference sequence). Trimming took off 6 bases at V and 3 bases at J, with 12 bases between the two ends. The DNA for the CDR3 is TGTGCCAGTAGGGCGGGACAGTACTACAATGAGCAGTTCTTC. It is translated as CASRAGQYYNEQFF.

V gene TRBV7-8 combines with J gene TRBJ2-7, with D hard to call. V was pared by 1 base and J by 5 bases, with 3 bases between. Germline CDR1 SGHVS, CDR2 FQNEAQ. CDR3 length: 11 residues. The CDR3 sequence is CASSLGDEQYF. The DNA of the CDR3 is TGTGCCAGCAGCTTAGGGGACGAGCAGTACTTC.